The present T cell receptor (beta chain) was sequenced within a study of metastatic and nonmetastatic thyroid tumors. The overall study: The study looked at repertoires side by side in blood and in tumor or nodule tissue from malignant and benign thyroid patients.

The CDR3 spans 17 residues. CDR1 is DFQATT and CDR2 is SNEGSKA in the germline V gene (reference sequence). The J segment lost 2 bases and the V segment lost 4 bases, leaving 9 bases of the junction unmatched. Using MiXCR, TCRdb re-called clones from the PCR reads. Altogether approximately 70,000 clones are present, roughly 18% being singletons, with the ten largest covering around 13%. No treatment of any kind had been given to any patient before thyroid surgery. The origin of this receptor is a female donor with papillary thyroid cancer or a benign thyroid nodule (not recorded which). Some clones in this sample may be carry-over from other donors' samples. V gene TRBV20-1 combines with J gene TRBJ2-7; the match to TRBD2 covers 15 bases. The sequencing sample was made of blood. The CDR3 DNA follows: TGCAGTGCTAAGGGACTAGCGGGAGGCCAACCCACCTACGAGCAGTACTTC. It is translated as CSAKGLAGGQPTYEQYF.